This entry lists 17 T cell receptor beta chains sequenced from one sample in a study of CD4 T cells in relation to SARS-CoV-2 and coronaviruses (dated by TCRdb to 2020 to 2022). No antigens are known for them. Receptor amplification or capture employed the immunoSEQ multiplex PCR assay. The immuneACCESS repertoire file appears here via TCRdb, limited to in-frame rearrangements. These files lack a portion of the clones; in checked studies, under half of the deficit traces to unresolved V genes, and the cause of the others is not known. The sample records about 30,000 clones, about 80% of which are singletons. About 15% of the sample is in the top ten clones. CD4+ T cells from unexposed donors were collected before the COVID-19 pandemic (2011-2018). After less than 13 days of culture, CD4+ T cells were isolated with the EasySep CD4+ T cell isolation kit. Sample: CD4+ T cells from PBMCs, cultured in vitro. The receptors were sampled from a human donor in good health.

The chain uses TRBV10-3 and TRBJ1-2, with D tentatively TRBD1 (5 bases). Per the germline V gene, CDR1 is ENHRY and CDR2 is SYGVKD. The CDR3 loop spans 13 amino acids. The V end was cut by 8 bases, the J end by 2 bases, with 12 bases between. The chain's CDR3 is CAISWGDNYGYTF. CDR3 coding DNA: TGTGCCATCTCCTGGGGGGACAACTATGGCTACACCTTC.

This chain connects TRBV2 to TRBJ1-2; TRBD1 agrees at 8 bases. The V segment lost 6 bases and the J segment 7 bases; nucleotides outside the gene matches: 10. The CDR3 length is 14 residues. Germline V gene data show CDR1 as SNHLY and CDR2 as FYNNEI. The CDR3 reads CASRPTAGGGGYTF. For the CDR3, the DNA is TGTGCCAGCAGACCCACCGCAGGGGGCGGTGGCTACACCTTC.

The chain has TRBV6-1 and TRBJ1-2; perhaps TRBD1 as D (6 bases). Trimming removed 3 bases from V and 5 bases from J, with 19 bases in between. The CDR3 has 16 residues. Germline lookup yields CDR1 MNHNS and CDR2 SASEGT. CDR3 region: CASSERTGGRIYGYTF. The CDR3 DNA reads TGTGCCAGCAGTGAGAGAACGGGGGGCCGGATTTATGGCTACACCTTC.

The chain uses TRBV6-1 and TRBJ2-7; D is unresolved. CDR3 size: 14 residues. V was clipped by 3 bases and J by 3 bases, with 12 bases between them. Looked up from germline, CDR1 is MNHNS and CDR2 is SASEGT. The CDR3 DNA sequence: TGTGCCAGCAGTGACCCATGGGCAATCTACGAGCAGTACTTC. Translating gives CASSDPWAIYEQYF.

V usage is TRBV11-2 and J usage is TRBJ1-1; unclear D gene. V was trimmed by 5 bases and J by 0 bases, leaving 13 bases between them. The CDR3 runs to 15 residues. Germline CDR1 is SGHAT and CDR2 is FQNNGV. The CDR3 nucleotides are TGTGCCAGCAGCCGTTCAATGAACTTGAACACTGAAGCTTTCTTT. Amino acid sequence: CASSRSMNLNTEAFF.

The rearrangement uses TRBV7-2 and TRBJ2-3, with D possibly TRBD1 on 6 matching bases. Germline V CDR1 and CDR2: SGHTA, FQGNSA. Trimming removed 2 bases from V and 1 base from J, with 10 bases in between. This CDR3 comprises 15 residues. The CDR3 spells CASSLQGLGTDTQYF. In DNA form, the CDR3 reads TGTGCCAGCAGCTTACAGGGGTTGGGCACAGATACGCAGTATTTT.

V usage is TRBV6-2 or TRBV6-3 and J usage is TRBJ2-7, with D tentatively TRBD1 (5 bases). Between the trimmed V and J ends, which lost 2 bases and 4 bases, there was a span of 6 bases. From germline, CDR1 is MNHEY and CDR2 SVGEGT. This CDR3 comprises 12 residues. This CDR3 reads CASSYQGYEQYF. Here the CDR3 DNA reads TGTGCCAGCAGTTACCAGGGATACGAGCAGTACTTC.

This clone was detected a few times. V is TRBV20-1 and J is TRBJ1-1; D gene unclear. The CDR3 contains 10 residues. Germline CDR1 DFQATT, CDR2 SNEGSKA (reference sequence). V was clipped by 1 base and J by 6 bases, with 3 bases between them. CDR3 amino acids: CSARVSEAFF. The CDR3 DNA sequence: TGCAGTGCTAGAGTCTCTGAAGCTTTCTTT.

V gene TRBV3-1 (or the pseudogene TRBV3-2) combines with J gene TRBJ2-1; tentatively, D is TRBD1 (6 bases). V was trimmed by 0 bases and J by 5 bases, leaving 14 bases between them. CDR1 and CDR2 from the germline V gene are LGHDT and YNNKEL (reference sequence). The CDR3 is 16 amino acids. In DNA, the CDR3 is TGTGCCAGCAGCCAAGATTGGGGCAGGGGCCACAATGAGCAGTTCTTC. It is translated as CASSQDWGRGHNEQFF.

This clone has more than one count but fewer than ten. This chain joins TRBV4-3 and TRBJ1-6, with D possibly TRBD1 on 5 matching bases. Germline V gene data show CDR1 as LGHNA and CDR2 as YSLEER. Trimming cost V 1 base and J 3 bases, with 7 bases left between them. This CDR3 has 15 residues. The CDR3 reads CASSQGTIYNSPLHF. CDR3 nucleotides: TGCGCCAGCAGCCAAGGGACAATCTATAATTCACCCCTCCACTTT.

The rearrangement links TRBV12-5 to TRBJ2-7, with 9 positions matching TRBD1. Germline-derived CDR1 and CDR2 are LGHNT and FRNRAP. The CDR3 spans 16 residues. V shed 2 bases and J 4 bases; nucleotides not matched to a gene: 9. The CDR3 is CASGLTRQGDRYEQYF. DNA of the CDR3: TGTGCTAGTGGTTTGACAAGACAGGGGGATCGTTACGAGCAGTACTTC.

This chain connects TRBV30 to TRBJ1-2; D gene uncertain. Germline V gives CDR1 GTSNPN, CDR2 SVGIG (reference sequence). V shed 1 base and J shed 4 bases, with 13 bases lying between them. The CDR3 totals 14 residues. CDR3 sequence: CAWSAGRVGYGYTF. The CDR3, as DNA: TGTGCCTGGAGTGCCGGAAGGGTTGGCTATGGCTACACCTTC.

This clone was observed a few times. The CDR3 is CASSQQQGESGNTIYF. CDR3 bases: TGTGCCAGCAGCCAACAACAGGGAGAGTCTGGAAACACCATATATTTT. The chain recombines TRBV4-2 with TRBJ1-3, with D perhaps matching TRBD1 (6 bases). This CDR3 is built from 16 residues. Deletions cut 2 bases from V and 1 base from J, with 12 bases between. Germline-derived CDR1 and CDR2 are LGHNA and YNFKEQ.

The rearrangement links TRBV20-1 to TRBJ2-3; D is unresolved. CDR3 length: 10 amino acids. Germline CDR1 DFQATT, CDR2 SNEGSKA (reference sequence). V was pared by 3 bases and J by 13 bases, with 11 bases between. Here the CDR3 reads CSARDRAEYF. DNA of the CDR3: TGCAGTGCTAGGGATAGGGCCGAGTATTTT.

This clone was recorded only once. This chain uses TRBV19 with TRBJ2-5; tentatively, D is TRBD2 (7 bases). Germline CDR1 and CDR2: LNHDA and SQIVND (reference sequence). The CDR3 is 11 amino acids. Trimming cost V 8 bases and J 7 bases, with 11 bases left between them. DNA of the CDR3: TGTGCCAGTGTTGGGGGGGCGACCCAGTACTTC. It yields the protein CASVGGATQYF.

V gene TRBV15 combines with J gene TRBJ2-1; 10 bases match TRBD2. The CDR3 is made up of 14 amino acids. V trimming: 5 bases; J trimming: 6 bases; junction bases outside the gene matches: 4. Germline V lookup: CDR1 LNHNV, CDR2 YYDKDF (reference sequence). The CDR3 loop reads CATSPRLAGNEQFF. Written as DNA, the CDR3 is TGTGCCACCAGCCCTCGACTAGCGGGCAATGAGCAGTTCTTC.

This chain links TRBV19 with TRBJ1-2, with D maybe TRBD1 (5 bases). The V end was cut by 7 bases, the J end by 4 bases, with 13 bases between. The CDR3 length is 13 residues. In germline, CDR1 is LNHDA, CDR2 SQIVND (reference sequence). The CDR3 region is CASNSPGLYGYTF. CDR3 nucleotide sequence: TGTGCCAGTAACTCACCGGGACTCTATGGCTACACCTTC. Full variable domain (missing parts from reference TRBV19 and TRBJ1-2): DGGITQSPKYLFRKEGQNVTLSCEQNLNHDAMYWYRQDPGQGLRLIYYSQIVNDFQKGDIAEGYSVSREKKESFPLTVTSAQKNPTAFYLCASNSPGLYGYTFGSGTRLTVV.